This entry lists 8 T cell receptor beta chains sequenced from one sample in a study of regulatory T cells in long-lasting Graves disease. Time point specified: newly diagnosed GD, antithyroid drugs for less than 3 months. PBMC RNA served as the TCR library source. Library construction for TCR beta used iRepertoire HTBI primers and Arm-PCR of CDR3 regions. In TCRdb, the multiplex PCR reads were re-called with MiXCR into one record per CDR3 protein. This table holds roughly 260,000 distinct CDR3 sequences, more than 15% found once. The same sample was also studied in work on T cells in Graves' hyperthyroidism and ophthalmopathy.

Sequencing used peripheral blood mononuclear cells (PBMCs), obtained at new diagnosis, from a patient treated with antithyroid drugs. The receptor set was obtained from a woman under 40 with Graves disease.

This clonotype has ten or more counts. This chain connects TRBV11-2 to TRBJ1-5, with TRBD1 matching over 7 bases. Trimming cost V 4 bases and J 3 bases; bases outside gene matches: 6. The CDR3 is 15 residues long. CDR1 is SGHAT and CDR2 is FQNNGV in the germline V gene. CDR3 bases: TGTGCCAGCAGCTGGGGAGGGGGCATCAATCAGCCCCAGCATTTT. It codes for CASSWGGGINQPQHF.

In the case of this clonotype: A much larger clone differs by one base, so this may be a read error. The CDR3 DNA sequence: TGTGCCAGCAAGCTCCGGGACAGGGATACCCAGCCCCAGCATTTT. It is translated as CASKLRDRDTQPQHF. V is TRBV6-1 and J is TRBJ1-5, with 9 bases lining up with TRBD1. V lost 7 bases, J lost 7 bases, and 11 bases stayed unmatched. This CDR3 comprises 15 residues. CDR1 and CDR2 (germline): MNHNS, SASEGT.

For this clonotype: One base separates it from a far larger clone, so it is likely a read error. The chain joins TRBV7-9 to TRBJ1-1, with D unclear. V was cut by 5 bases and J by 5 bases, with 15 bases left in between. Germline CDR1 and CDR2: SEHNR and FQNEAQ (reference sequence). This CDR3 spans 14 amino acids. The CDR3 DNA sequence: TGTGCCAGCAGCGCCGGTCCGGGCTGGACTGAAGCTTTCTTT. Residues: CASSAGPGWTEAFF.

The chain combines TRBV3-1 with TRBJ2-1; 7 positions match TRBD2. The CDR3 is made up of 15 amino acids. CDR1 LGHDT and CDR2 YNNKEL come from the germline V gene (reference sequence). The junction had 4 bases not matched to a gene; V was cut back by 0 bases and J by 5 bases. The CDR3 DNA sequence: TGTGCCAGCAGCCAAGAGAACGGGGGGAACAATGAGCAGTTCTTC. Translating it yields CASSQENGGNNEQFF.

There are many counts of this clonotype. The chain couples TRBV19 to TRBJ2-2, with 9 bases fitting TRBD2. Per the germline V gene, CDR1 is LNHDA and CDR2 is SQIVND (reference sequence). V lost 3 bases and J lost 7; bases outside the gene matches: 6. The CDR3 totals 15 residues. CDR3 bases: TGTGCCAGTAGTATTTGGCTAGCGGGGAACGGGGAGCTGTTTTTT. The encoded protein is CASSIWLAGNGELFF.

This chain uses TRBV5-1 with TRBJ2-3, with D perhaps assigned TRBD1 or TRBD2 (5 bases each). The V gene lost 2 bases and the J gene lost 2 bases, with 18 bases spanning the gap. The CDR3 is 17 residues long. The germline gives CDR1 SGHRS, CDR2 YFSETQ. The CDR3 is CASSFGLTLGATDTQYF. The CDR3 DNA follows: TGCGCCAGCAGCTTTGGGCTAACGCTCGGGGCCACAGATACGCAGTATTTT.

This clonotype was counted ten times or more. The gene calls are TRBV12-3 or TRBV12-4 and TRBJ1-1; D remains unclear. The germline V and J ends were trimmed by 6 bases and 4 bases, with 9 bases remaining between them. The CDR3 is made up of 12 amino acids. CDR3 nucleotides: TGTGCCAGCAGCCTCTATACCACTGAAGCTTTCTTT. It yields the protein CASSLYTTEAFF.

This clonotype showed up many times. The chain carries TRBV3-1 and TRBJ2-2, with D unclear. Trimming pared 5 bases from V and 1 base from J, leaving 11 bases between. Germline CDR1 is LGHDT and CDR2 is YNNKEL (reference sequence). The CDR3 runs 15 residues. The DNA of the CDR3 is TGTGCCAGCAGCTTATATCTCGGGAACACCGGGGAGCTGTTTTTT. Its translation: CASSLYLGNTGELFF.